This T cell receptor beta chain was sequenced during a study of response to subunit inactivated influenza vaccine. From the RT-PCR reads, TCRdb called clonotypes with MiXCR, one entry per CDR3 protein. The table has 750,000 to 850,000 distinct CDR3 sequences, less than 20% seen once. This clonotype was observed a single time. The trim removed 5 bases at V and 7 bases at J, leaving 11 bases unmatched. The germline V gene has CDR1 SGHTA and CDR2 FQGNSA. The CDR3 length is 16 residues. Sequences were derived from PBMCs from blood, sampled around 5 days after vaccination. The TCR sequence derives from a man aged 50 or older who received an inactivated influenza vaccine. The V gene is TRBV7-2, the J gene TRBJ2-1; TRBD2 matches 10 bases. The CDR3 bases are TGTGCCAGCAGCACAGGACTAAGCGGGGGGGCTAATGAGCAGTTCTTC. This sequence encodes CASSTGLSGGANEQFF. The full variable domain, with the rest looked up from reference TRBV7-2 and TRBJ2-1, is GAGVSQSPSNKVTEKGKDVELRCDPISGHTALYWYRQSLGQGLEFLIYFQGNSAPDKSGLPSDRFSAERTGGSVSTLTIQRTQQEDSAVYLCASSTGLSGGANEQFFGPGTRLTVL.